This T cell receptor (beta chain) was found in a study of CD8+ T cells in alopecia areata. The study's findings and limits: In blood and scalp, many expanded lesional clones persisted during tofacitinib. Patients showed less clear TCR sequence sharing than mice, possibly partly because of HLA diversity.

Extraction of RNA preceded its reverse transcription into cDNA, which served as the sequencing template. The repertoire was sequenced with immunoSEQ multiplex PCR; TCRdb's copy has only in-frame clones and lacks some. Of about 270,000 clones in the sample, approximately 60% were seen once. This clone occurred a few times. The antigen remains unidentified. Regarding treatment: oral pan-JAK inhibitor, 5-10 mg twice daily. The source was CD4+ T cells sorted from blood, collected around week 54, from a patient treated with tofacitinib. The TCR was taken from a human donor with alopecia areata.

The CDR3 nucleotides are TGCAGCGTGGGGTGGGGAGGGGACGCAGATACGCAGTATTTT. Translating gives CSVGWGGDADTQYF. The gene calls are TRBV29-1 and TRBJ2-3; 7 bases line up with TRBD2. This CDR3 comprises 14 residues. CDR1 is SQVTM and CDR2 is ANQGSEA in the germline V gene. J was trimmed by 4 bases and V by 6 bases; bases with no gene match: 10.